This T cell receptor (beta chain) appears in the sequencing data of a study of shared clonotypes between healthy human individuals. Germline V gives CDR1 SGHRS, CDR2 YFSETQ. Trimming took 2 bases from V and 7 from J; bases not matched to a gene: 10. The CDR3 covers 16 residues. The table came from immunoSEQ multiplex PCR; TCRdb's copy has only in-frame clones and leaves some out. The table lists more than 1 million clones, 78% of them singletons. Sequencing was carried out using memory CD4+ T cells from PBMCs. The subset here: CD45RA-negative fraction. The chain links TRBV5-1 to TRBJ2-7; 12 nucleotides line up with TRBD1. The sequence was collected from a man aged 18 to 35 in good health. Some clones in this sample may be carry-over from other donors' samples. The CDR3 is CASSLRPGQGAREQYF. In nucleotides, the CDR3 is TGCGCCAGCAGCTTAAGACCGGGACAGGGGGCGAGAGAGCAGTACTTC. Supplemented by reference TRBV5-1 and TRBJ2-7, the full variable domain reads KAGVTQTPRYLIKTRGQQVTLSCSPISGHRSVSWYQQTPGQGLQFLFEYFSETQRNKGNFPGRFSGRQFSNSRSEMNVSTLELGDSALYLCASSLRPGQGAREQYFGPGTRLTVT.